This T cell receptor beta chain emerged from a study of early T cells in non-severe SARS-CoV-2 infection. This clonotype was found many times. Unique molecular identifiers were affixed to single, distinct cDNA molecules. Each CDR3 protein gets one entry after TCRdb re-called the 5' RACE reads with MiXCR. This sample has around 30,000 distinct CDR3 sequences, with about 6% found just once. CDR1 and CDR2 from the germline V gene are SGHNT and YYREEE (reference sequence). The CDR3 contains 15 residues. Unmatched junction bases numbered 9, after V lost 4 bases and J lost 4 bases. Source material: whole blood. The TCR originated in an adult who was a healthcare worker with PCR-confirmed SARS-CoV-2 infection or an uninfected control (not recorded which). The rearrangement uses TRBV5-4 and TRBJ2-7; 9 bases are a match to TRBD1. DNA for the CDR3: TGTGCCAGCAGCGCTCCGGGACAGGGCTTATACGAGCAGTACTTC. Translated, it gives CASSAPGQGLYEQYF.